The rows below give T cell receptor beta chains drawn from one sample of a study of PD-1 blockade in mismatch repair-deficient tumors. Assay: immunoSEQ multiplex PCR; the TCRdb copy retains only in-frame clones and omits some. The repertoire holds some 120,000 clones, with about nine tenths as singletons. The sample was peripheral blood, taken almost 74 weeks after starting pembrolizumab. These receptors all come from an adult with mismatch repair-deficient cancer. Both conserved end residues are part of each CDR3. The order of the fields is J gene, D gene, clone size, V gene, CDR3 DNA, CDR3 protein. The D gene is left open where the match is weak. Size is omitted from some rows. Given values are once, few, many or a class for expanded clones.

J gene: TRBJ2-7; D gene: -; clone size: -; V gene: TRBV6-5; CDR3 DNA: TGTGCCAGCAGTTACCCGGGTGGCGAGCAGTACTTC; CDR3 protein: CASSYPGGEQYF
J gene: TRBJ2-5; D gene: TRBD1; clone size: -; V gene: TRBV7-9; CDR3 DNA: TGTGCCAGCAGCCGGACCGGGACAGGGCATGAGACCCAGTACTTC; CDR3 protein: CASSRTGTGHETQYF
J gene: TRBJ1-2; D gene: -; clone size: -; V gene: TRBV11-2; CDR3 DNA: TGTGCCAGCAGCTTCGGGCGGACCTATGGCTACACCTTC; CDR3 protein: CASSFGRTYGYTF
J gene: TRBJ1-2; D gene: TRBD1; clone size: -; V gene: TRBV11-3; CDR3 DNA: TGTGCCAGCAGCGGAGGGACAGAAGTCACCTATGACTATGGCTACACCTTC; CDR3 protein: CASSGGTEVTYDYGYTF
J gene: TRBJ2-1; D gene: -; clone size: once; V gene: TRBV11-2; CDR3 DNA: TGTGCCAGCAGCTTAGGGACCAGCCTACGGTATGAGCAGTTCTTC; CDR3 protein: CASSLGTSLRYEQFF
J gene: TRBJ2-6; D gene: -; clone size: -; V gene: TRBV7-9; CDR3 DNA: TGTGCCAGCAGCTTTTGGGGAGCCTCTGGGGCCAACGTCCTGACTTTC; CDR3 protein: CASSFWGASGANVLTF
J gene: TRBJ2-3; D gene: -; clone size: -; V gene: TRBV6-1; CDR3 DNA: TGTGCCAGCTGGGAGCCTAGCACCCACACAGATACGCAGTATTTT; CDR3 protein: CASWEPSTHTDTQYF
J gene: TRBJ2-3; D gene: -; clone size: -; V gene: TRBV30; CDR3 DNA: TGTGCCTGGAGTGTAATGGAGGCGTTAGTCACAGATACGCAGTATTTT; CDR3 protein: CAWSVMEALVTDTQYF
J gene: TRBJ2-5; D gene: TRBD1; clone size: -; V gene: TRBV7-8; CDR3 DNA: TGTGCCAGCAGCTTAGCAACCGGGACAGGGATAGAGACCCAGTACTTC; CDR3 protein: CASSLATGTGIETQYF
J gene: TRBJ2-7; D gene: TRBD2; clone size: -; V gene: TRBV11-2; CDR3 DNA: TGTGCCAGCAGCTCCCTAGCGGGGGCTGCCTACGAGCAGTACTTC; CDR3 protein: CASSSLAGAAYEQYF
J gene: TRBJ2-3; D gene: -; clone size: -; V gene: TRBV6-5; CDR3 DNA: TGTGCCAGCAGTTATCGGGAAACAGATACGCAGTATTTT; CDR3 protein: CASSYRETDTQYF
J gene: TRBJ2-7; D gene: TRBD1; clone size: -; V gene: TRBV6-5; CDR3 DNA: TGTGCCAGCAGCTCGACAGGGTCCGGCTACGAGCAGTACTTC; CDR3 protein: CASSSTGSGYEQYF
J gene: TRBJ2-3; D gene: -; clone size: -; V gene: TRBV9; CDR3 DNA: TGTGCCAGCAGCCCCGGACACAACACAGATACGCAGTATTTT; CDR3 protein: CASSPGHNTDTQYF
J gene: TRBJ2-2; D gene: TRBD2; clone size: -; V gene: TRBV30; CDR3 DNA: TGTGCCTGGAGCTCTACGAGGACTAGCGGATACACCGGGGAGCTGTTTTTT; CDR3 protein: CAWSSTRTSGYTGELFF
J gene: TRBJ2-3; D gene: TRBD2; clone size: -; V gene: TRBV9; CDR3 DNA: TGTGCCAGCAGCGTAGCTTCTAGCGGATCTAGCACAGATACGCAGTATTTT; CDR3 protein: CASSVASSGSSTDTQYF
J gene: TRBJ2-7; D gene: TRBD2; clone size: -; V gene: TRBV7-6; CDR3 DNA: TGTGCCAGCAGCCTAGAGACTAGCGGGGCCTACGAGCAGTACTTC; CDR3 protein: CASSLETSGAYEQYF
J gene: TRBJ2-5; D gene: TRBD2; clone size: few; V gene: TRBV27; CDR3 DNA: TGTGCCAGCAGTTGGGTAGGGCTAGCGGGGGAGACCCAGTACTTC; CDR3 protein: CASSWVGLAGETQYF
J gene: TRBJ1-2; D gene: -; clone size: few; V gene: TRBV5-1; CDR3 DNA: TGCGCCAGCAGCTCACACGGGCAGGGTGGCTACACCTTC; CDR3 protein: CASSSHGQGGYTF
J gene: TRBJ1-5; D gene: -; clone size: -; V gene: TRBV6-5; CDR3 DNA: TGTGCCAGCAGGGGGAGGACATATGGTCAGCCCCAGCATTTT; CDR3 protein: CASRGRTYGQPQHF
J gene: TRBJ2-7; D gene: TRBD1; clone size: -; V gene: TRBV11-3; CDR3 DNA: TGTGCCAGCAGCATCCGGACAGGGAGCTACGAGCAGTACTTC; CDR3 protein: CASSIRTGSYEQYF
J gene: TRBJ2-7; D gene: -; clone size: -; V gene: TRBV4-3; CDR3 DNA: TGCGCCAGCAGCCTTCTTGGGGACTACGAGCAGTACTTC; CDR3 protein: CASSLLGDYEQYF
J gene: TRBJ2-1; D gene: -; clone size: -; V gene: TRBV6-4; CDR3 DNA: TGTGCCAGCAGTGACTCGGCGGGGTCCGGTGAGCAGTTCTTC; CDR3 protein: CASSDSAGSGEQFF
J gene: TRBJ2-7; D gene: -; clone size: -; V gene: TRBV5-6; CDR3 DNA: TGTGCCAGCAGCTTCGGTTACGAGCAGTACTTC; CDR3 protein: CASSFGYEQYF
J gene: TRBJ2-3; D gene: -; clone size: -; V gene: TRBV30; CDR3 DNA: TGTGCCTGGAGTTATGGAGGAGATACGCAGTATTTT; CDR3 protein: CAWSYGGDTQYF
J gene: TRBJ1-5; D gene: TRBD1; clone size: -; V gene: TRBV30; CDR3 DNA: TGTGCCTGGGAGGACAGGGGGCCGGGTCAGCCCCAGCATTTT; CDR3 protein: CAWEDRGPGQPQHF
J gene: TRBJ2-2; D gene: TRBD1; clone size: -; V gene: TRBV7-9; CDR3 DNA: TGTGCCAGCAGCTTTAGACAGGGGGCGAACACCGGGGAGCTGTTTTTT; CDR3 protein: CASSFRQGANTGELFF
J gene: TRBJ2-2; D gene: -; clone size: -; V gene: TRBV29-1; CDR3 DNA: TGCAGCGTGTTGCACACCGGGGAGCTGTTTTTT; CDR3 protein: CSVLHTGELFF
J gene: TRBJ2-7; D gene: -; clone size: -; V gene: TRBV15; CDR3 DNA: TGTGCCACCAGCAGAGATCAGCGGTGGGAGCAGTACTTC; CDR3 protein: CATSRDQRWEQYF